This T cell receptor beta chain originates from a study of T-cell memory formation after mild COVID-19. Across the study: TCR clusters showed largely donor specificity.

TCRdb itself ran the 5' RACE reads through MiXCR, one entry per CDR3 protein. Of approximately 180,000 distinct CDR3 sequences listed, around 15% are singletons. This clonotype came up a few times. CDR3 length: 15 amino acids. The germline gives CDR1 SGHVS, CDR2 FQNEAQ. V lost 3 bases to trimming and J lost 5 bases, with 16 bases between them. Sequenced: PBMCs or a T cell subset sorted from them (not recorded which). The chain carries TRBV7-8 and TRBJ1-1; maybe TRBD1 (5 bases). The clonotype was recovered from an adult woman who had mild COVID-19 (a few samples of this study predate the infection). Cell type and time point are not known. DNA for the CDR3: TGTGCCAGCAGCTTGCGGGGGTCTGGCCTGACTGAAGCTTTCTTT. It translates to CASSLRGSGLTEAFF.